The following is a T cell receptor (beta chain) sequence with its context. Its antigen is still unknown. The entry originates in a study of cytomegalovirus exposure and HLA in healthy donors. Only in-frame clones appear in the TCRdb table, and some are missing; sequencing was by immunoSEQ multiplex PCR. Of about 73,000 clones in the sample, around 96% were seen once. The CDR3 sequence is 13 residues long. The V end was cut by 3 bases, the J end by 2 bases, with 5 bases between. Germline-derived CDR1 and CDR2 are SEHNR and FQNEAQ (reference sequence). Study-level findings and limits: Cytomegalovirus association was listed for 150 to 200 TCR beta chains. Per published reports, the classifier diagnosed cytomegalovirus status with high specificity and sensitivity.

Sequenced: PBMCs. The V gene is TRBV7-9, the J gene TRBJ2-1; D ambiguous. The clonotype comes from a man in his late teens or twenties in good health and CMV-seronegative. The CDR3 coding sequence is TGTGCCAGCAGCTTCGACACCTACAATGAGCAGTTCTTC. This translates into CASSFDTYNEQFF. Full variable domain (rest looked up from reference TRBV7-9 and TRBJ2-1): DTGVSQNPRHKITKRGQNVTFRCDPISEHNRLYWYRQTLGQGPEFLTYFQNEAQLEKSRLLSDRFSAERPKGSFSTLEIQRTEQGDSAMYLCASSFDTYNEQFFGPGTRLTVL.